The 2 T cell receptor beta chains below come from one sample, sequenced in a study of T cell responses to AZD1222 COVID-19 vaccine. Assay used: immunoSEQ multiplex PCR; TCRdb lists only in-frame clones, some missing. The sample has approximately 99,000 clones, 87% seen once; the top ten hold around 2.7%. The sequencing used peripheral blood, collected on day 0 of AZD1222 vaccination. The receptors derive from an adult in good health.

In regard to this clone: A read error may account for a junction end that differs from germline. The V gene is TRBV9, the J gene TRBJ2-5; a weak D match, TRBD1 (6 bases). CDR3 size: 15 residues. Germline V gene data show CDR1 as SGDLS and CDR2 as YYNGEE. Here the CDR3 reads CASSVAGQGQVTQYF. The CDR3 DNA follows: TGTGCCAGCAGCGTAGCGGGCCAGGGGCAAGTGACCCAGTACTTC.

This chain links TRBV6-2 or TRBV6-3 with TRBJ2-1; the D call may be TRBD1 or TRBD2 (5 bases each). Germline CDR1 is MNHEY and CDR2 is SVGEGT. Trimming stripped 5 bases from V and 5 bases from J, with 13 bases between. The CDR3 totals 14 residues. As DNA, the CDR3 is TGTGCCAGCAGTACGAGGGACGCCAACAATGAGCAGTTCTTC. Protein sequence: CASSTRDANNEQFF.